This TCR beta chain was identified in a study of human T cells and chemical hapten exposure. TCRdb independently ran MiXCR on the RACE reads; one entry per CDR3 protein. The table lists roughly 380,000 distinct CDR3 sequences, nearly 5% of them singletons. The time point denotes: patch test 1, 2 weeks after DPC sensitization. Treatment of the sample: therapeutic diphenylcyclopropenone sensitization with weekly scalp DPC. Per the germline V gene, CDR1 is LGHNA and CDR2 is YSLEER. This CDR3 region has 13 residues. Between the trimmed V and J ends, which lost 1 base and 0 bases, there was a span of 3 bases.

The genes are TRBV4-3 and TRBJ1-1, with unresolved D. Source: whole blood, taken in connection with sensitization to the hapten diphenylcyclopropenone (DPC). This sequence was found in a woman between 45 and 65 years old with alopecia areata. Some clones in this sample may be carry-over from other donors' samples. The CDR3 region has the DNA TGCGCCAGCAGCCAAGCTATGAACACTGAAGCTTTCTTT. It is translated as CASSQAMNTEAFF.